A selection of T cell receptor beta chains follows, all from one sample in a study of T cell responses to AZD1222 COVID-19 vaccine. TCRdb's table, derived via immunoSEQ multiplex PCR, lists solely in-frame clones and lacks some. The repertoire includes 100,000 to 150,000 clones, 70% to 90% of them detected once, and around 20% sits in the top ten. Specimen: peripheral blood, collected on day 0 of AZD1222 vaccination. These TCRs come from an adult in good health. The CDR3 runs from the conserved cysteine through the conserved F or W. The order of the fields is CDR3 protein, CDR3 DNA, D gene, J gene, V gene, clone size. D genes are given only for firm matches. Size is omitted from some rows. Given values are once, few, many or a class for expanded clones.

CATSIQGGTEAFF,TGTGCCACCAGCATCCAGGGGGGCACTGAAGCTTTCTTT,TRBD1,TRBJ1-1,TRBV15,-
CASSPGSHSRSGELFF,TGTGCCAGCAGCCCCGGGAGCCACTCCCGTTCCGGGGAGCTGTTTTTT,-,TRBJ2-2,TRBV9,once
CASSRLAGASYEQYF,TGTGCCAGCAGCCGTCTAGCGGGGGCCTCCTACGAGCAGTACTTC,TRBD2,TRBJ2-7,TRBV9,-
CASSLIGGGLNTEAFF,TGTGCCAGCAGCTTAATTGGGGGCGGCCTGAACACTGAAGCTTTCTTT,-,TRBJ1-1,TRBV7-9,-
CASSYSWGFGEQFF,TGTGCCAGCAGTTACAGTTGGGGGTTCGGTGAGCAGTTCTTC,-,TRBJ2-1,TRBV6-2/TRBV6-3,-
CASSANIDTQYF,TGTGCCAGCAGCGCGAACATAGATACGCAGTATTTT,-,TRBJ2-3,TRBV7-3,-
CASSPLDQPQHF,TGTGCCAGCAGCCCTTTAGATCAGCCCCAGCATTTT,-,TRBJ1-5,TRBV14,-
CASSIRVSKHTEAFF,TGTGCCAGTAGTATAAGAGTCTCAAAGCACACTGAAGCTTTCTTT,-,TRBJ1-1,TRBV19,-
CATSGGGHATQYF,TGTGCCACCAGCGGGGGGGGGCACGCTACGCAGTATTTT,-,TRBJ2-3,TRBV15,once
CASSASGGANTGELFF,TGTGCCAGCAGCGCTAGCGGGGGGGCGAACACCGGGGAGCTGTTTTTT,TRBD2,TRBJ2-2,TRBV5-5,-
CASSYSRNTIYF,TGTGCCAGCAGTTACTCAAGGAACACCATATATTTT,-,TRBJ1-3,TRBV6-6,-
CASSYPDRGDEKLFF,TGTGCCAGCAGTTACCCGGACAGGGGTGATGAAAAACTGTTTTTT,TRBD1,TRBJ1-4,TRBV6-5,-
CASSLSGYEQYF,TGTGCCAGCAGTTTATCTGGCTACGAGCAGTACTTC,-,TRBJ2-7,TRBV27,-
CASSVTERQPQHF,TGTGCCAGCAGTGTAACAGAAAGACAGCCCCAGCATTTT,-,TRBJ1-5,TRBV2,-
CASSQGIEDTIYF,TGTGCCAGCTCACAGGGAATTGAAGACACCATATATTTT,-,TRBJ1-3,TRBV18,-
CASSFALPGQTYHF,TGTGCCAGCAGCTTCGCCCTGCCGGGACAGACCTACCACTTC,TRBD1,TRBJ1-2,TRBV7-9,-
CASSTGGTDEKLFF,TGCGCCAGCAGCACAGGGGGGACGGACGAAAAACTGTTTTTT,TRBD1,TRBJ1-4,TRBV5-1,-
CASSWGQGEETQYF,TGTGCTAGCAGCTGGGGGCAGGGGGAAGAGACCCAGTACTTC,TRBD1,TRBJ2-5,TRBV7-7,-
CASSLLDEQYF,TGTGCCAGCAGCTTGCTGGACGAGCAGTACTTC,-,TRBJ2-7,TRBV5-6,few
CASSARPENTNEQYF,TGTGCCAGCAGCGCCCGACCGGAGAACACCAACGAGCAGTACTTC,-,TRBJ2-7,TRBV9,-
CSVEGIDEQYF,TGCAGCGTTGAAGGGATCGACGAGCAGTACTTC,-,TRBJ2-7,TRBV29-1,-
CASSLVRDDYNEQFF,TGTGCCAGCAGCTTGGTCCGGGATGACTACAATGAGCAGTTCTTC,-,TRBJ2-1,TRBV5-6,-
CSVVRRGTDTQYF,TGCAGCGTTGTGAGGCGGGGCACAGATACGCAGTATTTT,-,TRBJ2-3,TRBV29-1,-
CASSPYGWGELRNQPQHF,TGTGCCAGCTCGCCCTATGGATGGGGAGAGTTGCGCAATCAGCCCCAGCATTTT,-,TRBJ1-5,TRBV18,-
CASSSSAERGKFF,TGCGCCAGCAGCTCCTCCGCCGAAAGGGGAAAATTTTTT,-,TRBJ1-3,TRBV5-1,-
CASRSGPFYSPLHF,TGTGCCAGCAGGAGTGGACCTTTTTATTCACCCCTCCACTTT,-,TRBJ1-6,TRBV27,-
CASSLLTDSYEQYF,TGTGCCAGCAGCTTACTTACAGATTCCTACGAGCAGTACTTC,-,TRBJ2-7,TRBV7-6,-
CASSLPRRQIYEQYF,TGTGCCAGCAGCTTACCCCGGAGACAGATCTACGAGCAGTACTTC,-,TRBJ2-7,TRBV7-2,-
CASTEGQAQETQYF,TGTGCCAGCACCGAGGGACAGGCCCAAGAGACCCAGTACTTC,TRBD1,TRBJ2-5,TRBV6-5,-
CASSRSGTEAQLFF,TGCGCCAGCAGCCGATCCGGGACCGAGGCTCAACTGTTTTTT,-,TRBJ1-4,TRBV5-1,-
CASGGPTWGITGELFF,TGTGCTAGTGGCGGCCCAACGTGGGGTATCACCGGGGAGCTGTTTTTT,-,TRBJ2-2,TRBV12-5,-
CASSFRGAYGGELFF,TGTGCCAGCAGCTTCAGGGGTGCCTATGGCGGGGAGCTGTTTTTT,-,TRBJ2-2,TRBV11-3,-
CASSYSPGTMLGELFF,TGTGCCAGCAGCTACTCACCCGGGACTATGCTCGGGGAGCTGTTTTTT,TRBD2,TRBJ2-2,TRBV11-2,-
CASSPEGPPMDYGYTF,TGTGCCAGCAGCCCTGAGGGACCTCCGATGGACTATGGCTACACCTTC,-,TRBJ1-2,TRBV4-2,-
CASSYFRTSSSYEQYF,TGTGCCAGCAGTTACTTCCGGACTTCAAGCTCCTACGAGCAGTACTTC,-,TRBJ2-7,TRBV6-6,-
CASKGAYNSPLHF,TGTGCCAGCAAGGGGGCATATAATTCACCCCTCCACTTT,TRBD1,TRBJ1-6,TRBV28,-
CASSLGVESYEQYF,TGTGCCAGCAGTTTAGGGGTAGAGTCCTACGAGCAGTACTTC,-,TRBJ2-7,TRBV27,-
CASSYGTGEIFGYTF,TGTGCCAGCAGCTACGGGACAGGGGAGATCTTTGGCTACACCTTC,TRBD1,TRBJ1-2,TRBV5-6,-
CASSERTSGVEQFF,TGTGCCAGCAGTGAAAGGACTAGCGGGGTCGAGCAGTTCTTC,TRBD2,TRBJ2-1,TRBV2,-
CSVKMGNEQFF,TGCAGCGTTAAAATGGGGAATGAGCAGTTCTTC,-,TRBJ2-1,TRBV29-1,few
CASSQGGLAGSYEQYF,TGCGCCAGCAGCCAAGGGGGACTAGCGGGCTCCTACGAGCAGTACTTC,TRBD2,TRBJ2-7,TRBV4-1,-
CASSFLGGDSPLHF,TGTGCCAGCAGCTTTCTCGGTGGAGATTCACCCCTCCACTTT,-,TRBJ1-6,TRBV7-2,-
CSVDAGGTDTQYF,TGCAGCGTGGATGCGGGGGGCACAGATACGCAGTATTTT,TRBD2,TRBJ2-3,TRBV29-1,-
CASGKAGGPEQFF,TGTGCCAGCGGGAAGGCGGGGGGACCCGAGCAGTTCTTC,TRBD2,TRBJ2-1,TRBV14,-
CASSPQGDTQYF,TGTGCCAGCAGCCCCCAGGGGGATACGCAGTATTTT,-,TRBJ2-3,TRBV9,-
CASSYSELREQYF,TGTGCCAGCAGTTACTCTGAACTTCGGGAGCAGTACTTC,-,TRBJ2-7,TRBV6-5,-
CASSLNRGGGYTF,TGTGCCAGCAGCCTGAACAGGGGAGGTGGCTACACCTTC,TRBD1,TRBJ1-2,TRBV14,-
CASSYLGGTEAFF,TGTGCCAGCAGTTACTTGGGGGGCACTGAAGCTTTCTTT,-,TRBJ1-1,TRBV6-2/TRBV6-3,-
CASSPTGTENQPQHF,TGTGCCAGTTCTCCTACCGGGACAGAAAATCAGCCCCAGCATTTT,TRBD1,TRBJ1-5,TRBV19,-
CASSLGLAVGYTF,TGTGCCAGCAGCTTAGGTTTGGCGGTCGGCTACACCTTC,-,TRBJ1-2,TRBV7-2,-
CASSKDPMNTEAFF,TGTGCCAGCAGCAAAGACCCCATGAACACTGAAGCTTTCTTT,-,TRBJ1-1,TRBV7-3,-
CASSLGGAYGNEQFF,TGTGCCAGCAGCTTAGGGGGGGCCTATGGCAATGAGCAGTTCTTC,-,TRBJ2-1,TRBV11-3,once
CASSVGGSRETQYF,TGTGCCAGCAGCGTAGGTGGTAGTAGAGAGACCCAGTACTTC,-,TRBJ2-5,TRBV9,-
CASSFAGTRGYGYTF,TGTGCCAGCAGCTTCGCCGGGACCAGAGGCTATGGCTACACCTTC,-,TRBJ1-2,TRBV5-6,-
CASSFSYEQYF,TGTGCCAGCAGCTTCTCCTACGAGCAGTACTTC,-,TRBJ2-7,TRBV5-6,-
CASKRSLPYEQYF,TGTGCCAGCAAGCGGAGCCTTCCCTACGAGCAGTACTTC,-,TRBJ2-7,TRBV2,-
CASSFTGGNYGYTF,TGTGCCAGCAGCTTTACAGGGGGCAACTATGGCTACACCTTC,TRBD1,TRBJ1-2,TRBV7-9,-
CASRKTNSGNTIYF,TGCGCCAGCAGGAAAACCAACTCTGGAAACACCATATATTTT,-,TRBJ1-3,TRBV5-1,-
CATSDLPGVGGETQYF,TGTGCCACCAGTGATTTGCCGGGGGTAGGAGGGGAGACCCAGTACTTC,-,TRBJ2-5,TRBV24-1,-